The 9 T cell receptor beta chains below all came from one sample that was sequenced in a study of Graves' ophthalmopathy and Graves' hyperthyroidism. RNA transcripts were the source from which TCR beta CDR3 regions were amplified. Second-round multiplex PCR came after a first-round RT-PCR that employed HTBI primers. TCRdb called the multiplex PCR reads again in MiXCR, with one record for every CDR3 protein. The repertoire holds nearly 400,000 distinct CDR3 sequences, around 19% seen once, with roughly 1.5% in the top ten. The specimen sequenced was peripheral blood. These receptors were taken from a woman aged 18-35 years with Graves' ophthalmopathy.

This clonotype occurred many times. The J gene is TRBJ1-6, the V gene TRBV5-5; TRBD1 matches at 12 bases. The CDR3 is 18 amino acids. The V and J ends lost 4 bases and 5 bases, in that order; junction bases with no gene match: 10. Per the germline V gene, CDR1 is SGHKS and CDR2 is YYEKEE (reference sequence). CDR3 sequence: CASSSRDRGRLDNSPLHF. The CDR3 region has the DNA TGTGCCAGCAGCAGCCGGGACAGGGGGCGGTTAGATAATTCACCCCTCCACTTT. Full variable domain (missing parts from reference TRBV5-5 and TRBJ1-6): DAGVTQSPTHLIKTRGQQVTLRCSPISGHKSVSWYQQVLGQGPQFIFQYYEKEERGRGNFPDRFSARQFPNYSSELNVNALLLGDSALYLCASSSRDRGRLDNSPLHFGNGTRLTVT.

This clonotype has at least ten counts. The chain links TRBV6-1 to TRBJ2-5, with TRBD1 matching over 12 bases. This CDR3 is 15 amino acids long. V dropped 4 bases and J dropped 12; count of bases not matched to a gene: 12. Germline CDR1 reads MNHNS; CDR2 reads SASEGT. The CDR3 sequence is CASSGPGTGGNSKYF. CDR3 bases: TGTGCCAGCAGTGGACCCGGGACAGGGGGCAATTCGAAGTACTTC.

This clonotype was found many times. The gene calls are TRBV28 and TRBJ2-6, with 8 bases fitting TRBD2. V shed 1 base and J 3 bases; nucleotides not matched to a gene: 2. The germline CDR1 and CDR2 sequences are MDHEN and SYDVKM. The CDR3 runs 16 residues. The CDR3 loop reads CASSLSTSGGANVLTF. In nucleotides, the CDR3 is TGTGCCAGCAGTTTATCTACTAGCGGTGGGGCCAACGTCCTGACTTTC.

The V gene is TRBV6-2 or TRBV6-3, the J gene TRBJ1-2; 7 bases line up with TRBD1. This CDR3 has 17 residues. The V and J ends lost 4 bases and 3 bases, in that order; junction bases with no gene match: 14. CDR1 MNHEY and CDR2 SVGEGT come from the germline V gene. The CDR3 here is CASSSSRTGASHYGYTF. In DNA form, the CDR3 reads TGTGCCAGCAGTTCATCCCGGACAGGCGCCAGCCACTATGGCTACACCTTC.

This clonotype was seen ten or more times. The V and J genes are TRBV2 and TRBJ1-5; D is possibly TRBD1 (6 bases). There are 15 residues in the CDR3. Germline CDR1 and CDR2: SNHLY and FYNNEI. V lost 7 bases, J lost 4 bases, and 17 bases lay in between. The CDR3 reads CASTAQQGGNQPQHF. CDR3 nucleotide sequence: TGTGCCAGCACCGCCCAACAGGGCGGGAATCAGCCCCAGCATTTT.

This clonotype was picked up a small number of times. This CDR3 reads CASSPAKPGQGHQPQHF. As DNA, the CDR3 is TGTGCCAGCTCACCGGCGAAACCGGGACAGGGGCATCAGCCCCAGCATTTT. This chain links TRBV18 with TRBJ1-5; 10 bases line up with TRBD1. CDR1 KGHSH and CDR2 LQKENI come from the germline V gene. The CDR3 loop spans 17 amino acids. V was pared by 3 bases and J by 5 bases, with 10 bases of the junction left unmatched.

This clonotype came up many times. The V gene is TRBV28, the J gene TRBJ1-1; 7 nucleotides agree with TRBD1. The CDR3 contains 16 residues. Germline loops: CDR1 MDHEN, CDR2 SYDVKM. The V gene end was trimmed by 7 bases and the J gene end by 0 bases; junction bases not matched to a gene: 11. The CDR3 DNA reads TGTGCCAGCACCGCTCCCAGGGGGGCCATGAACACTGAAGCTTTCTTT. Protein: CASTAPRGAMNTEAFF.

The chain recombines TRBV12-3 or TRBV12-4 with TRBJ2-7; 13 bases map to TRBD2. This CDR3 comprises 16 residues. Trimming took 5 bases from V and 3 from J; bases not matched to a gene: 7. The CDR3 nucleotides are TGTGCCAGCAGTAACACGGGACTAGCGGGAATCTACGAGCAGTACTTC. This codes for CASSNTGLAGIYEQYF.

This clonotype was counted many times. The chain couples TRBV28 to TRBJ1-3, with a tentative D call TRBD1 (6 bases). The germline CDR1 and CDR2 sequences are MDHEN and SYDVKM. Trimming cost V 7 bases and J 2 bases, with 9 bases left between them. This CDR3 contains 13 residues. The CDR3 region is CASIQGAGNTIYF. The CDR3 DNA reads as TGTGCCAGCATACAGGGTGCTGGAAACACCATATATTTT.